The 23 T cell receptor beta chains in this list originate from one sample, sequenced in a study of memory CD8 T cells in hepatitis C reinfection. Sample time point: pre-reinfection, 55 to 20 weeks before reinfection detection. TCR sequencing was done directly ex vivo on sorted cells, without expansion in vitro. Repertoires were generated with immunoSEQ multiplex PCR, while TCRdb's copy carries only in-frame clones and drops some. This table holds tens of thousands of clones, under 90% found once. The sample consisted of naive CD8+ T cells sorted from blood. The receptors were sampled from a man between 18 and 29 years old with hepatitis C virus infection.

In this sample, this clone turned up once. The rearrangement links TRBV6-1 to TRBJ1-1; TRBD1 matches 7 bases. The length of the CDR3 is 15 residues. Germline V CDR1 and CDR2: MNHNS, SASEGT. The J segment lost 3 bases and the V segment lost 2 bases, leaving 6 bases of the junction unmatched. The CDR3: CASSETQGIYTEAFF. The CDR3 region has the DNA TGTGCCAGCAGTGAAACACAGGGGATATACACTGAAGCTTTCTTT.

The chain links TRBV19 to TRBJ2-3; 9 nucleotides line up with TRBD1. Germline values: CDR1 LNHDA, CDR2 SQIVND (reference sequence). The V segment lost 1 base and the J segment 5 bases; nucleotides outside the gene matches: 4. The CDR3 covers 15 residues. As DNA, the CDR3 is TGTGCCAGTAGTATAGGGACAGGGGAGAGAGATACGCAGTATTTT. It encodes CASSIGTGERDTQYF.

This clone was seen a single time. This sequence joins TRBV7-3 and TRBJ2-7, with D possibly matching TRBD2 (6 bases). The V gene lost 5 bases and the J gene lost 0 bases, with 11 bases spanning the gap. In germline, CDR1 is SGHTA, CDR2 FQGTGA. The CDR3 contains 14 residues. The CDR3 loop reads CASSPNGGSYEQYF. The CDR3 coding sequence is TGTGCCAGCAGCCCCAACGGGGGCTCCTACGAGCAGTACTTC.

The chain employs TRBV19 and TRBJ1-5; D gene uncertain. Per germline, CDR1 LNHDA and CDR2 SQIVND (reference sequence). The CDR3 is 14 amino acids. V was shortened by 6 bases and J by 0 bases, with 9 bases between the two germline ends. The CDR3 loop is CASSGIYSNQPQHF. CDR3 sequence (DNA): TGTGCCAGTAGCGGGATCTATAGCAATCAGCCCCAGCATTTT.

CDR3 residues: CASSAQGFNNEQFF. The CDR3 DNA reads TGTGCCAGCAGCGCACAGGGGTTTAACAATGAGCAGTTCTTC. The chain combines TRBV7-9 with TRBJ2-7; 7 nucleotides agree with TRBD1. Gene TRBJ2-1 matches the end of the DNA better, so the J call may be wrong. CDR1 and CDR2 (germline): SEHNR, FQNEAQ (reference sequence). This CDR3 region has 14 residues.

The V and J genes are TRBV27 and TRBJ2-7; weak D call: TRBD1 (6 bases). The V and J ends lost 5 bases and 5 bases respectively, with 19 bases between them. The CDR3 is made up of 15 amino acids. Germline CDR1 MNHEY, CDR2 SMNVEV (reference sequence). The CDR3 region has the DNA TGTGCCAGCAGTCCCATTTACGGACAGAGGAACGAGCAGTACTTC. Its translation is CASSPIYGQRNEQYF.

This rearrangement joins TRBV19 to TRBJ2-1; D not resolved. The ends were cut back, 6 bases at V and 6 bases at J, with 18 bases in the middle. Germline CDR1 LNHDA, CDR2 SQIVND (reference sequence). The CDR3 covers 15 residues. The CDR3 loop is CASSHSLGMGNEQFF. The CDR3 nucleotides read TGTGCCAGTAGCCACAGTTTGGGTATGGGCAATGAGCAGTTCTTC.

This clone was counted a single time. The chain uses TRBV27 and TRBJ2-2; perhaps TRBD1 as D (5 bases). V shed 6 bases and J shed 2 bases, with 10 bases lying between them. This CDR3 contains 14 residues. Germline V gives CDR1 MNHEY, CDR2 SMNVEV (reference sequence). The CDR3 is CASRTGVNTGELFF. In DNA, the CDR3 is TGTGCCAGCAGAACAGGCGTTAACACCGGGGAGCTGTTTTTT.

V and J are TRBV7-9 and TRBJ1-1; 8 nucleotides match TRBD1. V was clipped by 1 base and J by 4 bases; unmatched bases: 5. The length of the CDR3 is 15 residues. Per the germline V gene, CDR1 is SEHNR and CDR2 is FQNEAQ (reference sequence). The CDR3 protein is CASSLEGQGLTEAFF. In DNA form, the CDR3 reads TGTGCCAGCAGCTTAGAAGGACAGGGACTCACTGAAGCTTTCTTT.

This chain joins TRBV7-9 and TRBJ2-4; possible D gene TRBD2, 5 bases. Germline values: CDR1 SEHNR, CDR2 FQNEAQ (reference sequence). The V gene lost 1 base and the J gene lost 6 bases, with 13 bases spanning the gap. The CDR3 consists of 15 residues. The CDR3 sequence: CASSLGRTGLNIQYF. CDR3 nucleotides: TGTGCCAGCAGCTTAGGAAGGACGGGATTAAACATTCAGTACTTC.

The chain links TRBV4-3 to TRBJ1-2; weak D call: TRBD1 (6 bases). Germline CDR1 reads LGHNA; CDR2 reads YSLEER. This CDR3 comprises 15 residues. V dropped 4 bases and J dropped 8 bases, with 20 bases sitting between them. Written as DNA, the CDR3 is TGCGCCAGCAGCCCGACTTCAGCAGGGGCTCGGGGCTACACCTTC. Translated, it gives CASSPTSAGARGYTF.

The chain joins TRBV30 to TRBJ2-3; maybe TRBD2 (6 bases). Trimming pared 3 bases from V and 1 base from J, leaving 14 bases between. This CDR3 is built from 15 residues. The V gene's germline CDR1 is GTSNPN and CDR2 SVGIG (reference sequence). In DNA, the CDR3 is TGTGCCTGGAGCTTATCGGACTACCGCACAGATACGCAGTATTTT. Amino acid sequence: CAWSLSDYRTDTQYF.

V gene TRBV28 combines with J gene TRBJ2-7, with unresolved D. CDR1 and CDR2 (germline): MDHEN, SYDVKM. The V end was cut by 2 bases, the J end by 1 base, with 3 bases between. The CDR3 covers 12 residues. The CDR3 protein is CASSLPSYEQYF. CDR3 coding DNA: TGTGCCAGCAGTTTACCTTCCTACGAGCAGTACTTC.

The V gene is TRBV28, the J gene TRBJ1-2, with 9 bases that match TRBD1. The V segment lost 6 bases and the J segment 5 bases; nucleotides outside the gene matches: 10. The CDR3 covers 15 residues. CDR1 and CDR2 (germline): MDHEN, SYDVKM. In DNA form, the CDR3 reads TGTGCCAGCAGGACCAGGACAGGGGAGAGTTATGGCTACACCTTC. Translating it yields CASRTRTGESYGYTF.

This chain uses TRBV10-2 with TRBJ2-5, with 8 bases fitting TRBD1. Looked up from germline, CDR1 is WSHSY and CDR2 is SAAADI. V lost 10 bases to trimming and J lost 11 bases; unmatched junction nucleotides: 12. CDR3 length: 12 amino acids. CDR3 residues: CATRGQDVEQYF. CDR3 in DNA: TGCGCCACACGGGGACAGGATGTCGAACAGTACTTC.

This sequence joins TRBV2 and TRBJ1-5; D not certain. This CDR3 contains 14 residues. Trimming removed 5 bases from V and 1 base from J, with 9 bases in between. Germline loops: CDR1 SNHLY, CDR2 FYNNEI. The CDR3 DNA reads TGTGCCAGCAGTCCGGCGGCGAGCAATCAGCCCCAGCATTTT. Protein: CASSPAASNQPQHF.

V usage is TRBV27 and J usage is TRBJ2-1; unclear D gene. CDR1 is MNHEY, CDR2 SMNVEV, per germline (reference sequence). V lost 5 bases, J lost 6 bases, and 8 bases lay in between. The CDR3 extends over 12 amino acids. CDR3 bases: TGTGCCAGCAGTCCAGGTACCAATGAGCAGTTCTTC. Protein: CASSPGTNEQFF.

J is TRBJ1-5 and V is TRBV6-1; perhaps TRBD1 as D (6 bases). The CDR3 sequence is 14 residues long. Trimming cost V 7 bases and J 4 bases, with 14 bases left between them. Germline V lookup: CDR1 MNHNS, CDR2 SASEGT. The CDR3 region has the DNA TGTGCCAGCAAACCGGACAGAGGAAATCAGCCCCAGCATTTT. Translation gives CASKPDRGNQPQHF.

This sequence joins TRBV7-2 and TRBJ2-2; D remains ambiguous. Germline V CDR1 and CDR2: SGHTA, FQGNSA. CDR3 length: 12 amino acids. The ends were cut back, 5 bases at V and 5 bases at J, with 6 bases in the middle. As DNA, the CDR3 is TGTGCCAGCAGCCCCGGGACCGGGGAGCTGTTTTTT. Its protein is CASSPGTGELFF.

The chain combines TRBV27 with TRBJ2-7, with TRBD1 matching 7 bases. This CDR3 spans 13 amino acids. The germline CDR1 and CDR2 sequences are MNHEY and SMNVEV (reference sequence). V lost 2 bases and J lost 5; bases outside the gene matches: 3. In nucleotides, the CDR3 is TGTGCCAGCAGTTTAGCGACAGGGCACGAGCAGTACTTC. As protein: CASSLATGHEQYF.

V usage is TRBV19 and J usage is TRBJ1-5; D gene ambiguous. V dropped 3 bases and J dropped 13 bases, with 10 bases sitting between them. Per germline, CDR1 LNHDA and CDR2 SQIVND (reference sequence). CDR3 length: 11 amino acids. For the CDR3, the DNA is TGTGCCAGTAGTATTTTCTCGGAGCAGCATTTT. Translation gives CASSIFSEQHF.

This clone was detected only a few times. The chain has TRBV10-1 and TRBJ1-3, with TRBD1 as a possible D gene (5 bases). The CDR3 spans 14 residues. Per germline, CDR1 WNHNN and CDR2 SYGVQD (reference sequence). Trimming took 11 bases from V and 3 from J, leaving 17 bases between them. CDR3 in DNA: TGCGCCCTACGGGGAGGGCAGGGTGGAAACACCATATATTTT. Amino acids: CALRGGQGGNTIYF.

CDR3 DNA sequence: TGCAGCGTTGAAGGGGGGCTAAAGATGGGCAGGGGGCAAGAGACCCAGTACTTC. Its protein product is CSVEGGLKMGRGQETQYF. J is TRBJ2-5 and V is TRBV29-1; 7 bases are a match to TRBD1. V lost 1 base and J lost 2; bases outside the gene matches: 16. The germline V gene encodes CDR1 SQVTM and CDR2 ANQGSEA. CDR3 length equals 18 residues.